This TCR beta chain was recovered during a study of T cell repertoires in cytomegalovirus infection. Overall study: Peptides in the study included HLA-C-restricted and HLA-B-restricted CMV epitopes. Study-level findings and limits: The ex vivo response was dominated by HLA-C-restricted CMV-specific TCR beta clonotypes. Cumulative frequency of public TCR beta families picked out carriers of CMV plus the relevant HLA.

Each CDR3 protein is one row after TCRdb ran MiXCR on the reads. This table has around 120,000 distinct CDR3 sequences, under 45% appearing once. This clonotype was recorded a few times. Its antigen is currently unknown. The material sequenced was CD8+ T cells from cultured PBMCs, taken from culture after CMV antigen stimulation. The receptor was isolated from a human donor in good health (CMV status not recorded). Some clones in this sample may be carry-over from other donors' samples.

DNA for the CDR3: TGCGCCAGCAGCCTTAGCCTTCCCATGAACACTGAAGCTTTCTTT. Protein sequence: CASSLSLPMNTEAFF. The chain uses TRBV4-1 and TRBJ1-1; no firm D call. The germline V gene has CDR1 MGHRA and CDR2 YSYEKL. The length of the CDR3 is 15 residues. Trimming pared 4 bases from V and 0 bases from J, leaving 12 bases between.